These 24 T cell receptor beta chains were all obtained from the same sample, sequenced in a study of cytomegalovirus exposure and HLA in healthy donors. This PCR relied on a set of 60 Vbeta primers and 13 Jbeta primers. Using immunoSEQ multiplex PCR, the repertoire was profiled, and TCRdb retains in-frame clones only, with some absent. This sample carries about 100,000 clones, roughly 82% of them seen once, and the ten largest clones take more than 9%. The specimen sequenced was PBMCs. These receptors were collected from a man in his fifties in good health and CMV-seronegative.

This chain's CDR3 is CAWNLNRGIGGYTF. CDR3 in DNA: TGTGCCTGGAATTTGAACAGGGGGATTGGTGGCTACACCTTC. The rearrangement links TRBV30 to TRBJ1-2; 8 nucleotides match TRBD1. This CDR3 is 14 amino acids long. Germline V CDR1 and CDR2: GTSNPN, SVGIG (reference sequence). V was pared by 4 bases and J by 7 bases, with 11 bases of the junction left unmatched.

This clone was detected a few times. This chain links TRBV4-3 with TRBJ2-7, with 9 bases lining up with TRBD1. V lost 1 base to trimming and J lost 5 bases; unmatched junction nucleotides: 6. Germline V gives CDR1 LGHNA, CDR2 YSLEER. The CDR3 length is 15 residues. CDR3 protein: CASSQGGQGSHEQYF. The CDR3 DNA is TGCGCCAGCAGCCAAGGCGGACAGGGGTCCCACGAGCAGTACTTC.

This chain joins TRBV29-1 and TRBJ2-2, with D possibly being TRBD1 (5 bases). V was shortened by 6 bases and J by 4 bases, with 9 bases between the two germline ends. Germline V lookup: CDR1 SQVTM, CDR2 ANQGSEA. CDR3 length equals 12 residues. CDR3 nucleotides: TGCAGCGTAGGGGCGGTCACCGGGGAGCTGTTTTTT. Its protein is CSVGAVTGELFF.

The V gene is TRBV29-1, the J gene TRBJ1-2; D may be TRBD1 (6 bases). The ends were cut back, 5 bases at V and 5 bases at J, with 18 bases in the middle. This CDR3 comprises 14 residues. CDR1 and CDR2 from the germline V gene are SQVTM and ANQGSEA. The CDR3 here is CSVTGSGRGYGYTF. The CDR3 DNA follows: TGCAGCGTTACAGGGTCGGGGCGAGGATATGGCTACACCTTC.

The rearrangement joins TRBV7-9 to TRBJ2-2; no reliable D call. The V gene lost 8 bases and the J gene lost 8 bases, with 6 bases spanning the gap. This CDR3 comprises 10 residues. Germline values: CDR1 SEHNR, CDR2 FQNEAQ (reference sequence). The CDR3 protein is CASPGGELFF. As DNA, the CDR3 is TGTGCCAGCCCAGGTGGGGAGCTGTTTTTT.

The rearrangement uses TRBV6-4 and TRBJ1-1, with D maybe TRBD1 (6 bases). Germline CDR1 reads MRHNA; CDR2 reads SNTAGT. V lost 4 bases to trimming and J lost 4 bases, with 13 bases between them. The CDR3 loop spans 14 amino acids. CDR3 bases: TGTGCCAGCAGTGCACAGGGTAGGGGCACTGAAGCTTTCTTT. Translated, it gives CASSAQGRGTEAFF.

V usage is TRBV7-6 and J usage is TRBJ2-3, with D possibly being TRBD1 (5 bases). The V end was cut by 1 base, the J end by 0 bases, with 14 bases between. CDR1 and CDR2 (germline): SGHVS, FNYEAQ. This CDR3 contains 17 residues. The CDR3 is CASSLVRAGHSTDTQYF. CDR3 nucleotides: TGTGCCAGCAGCTTAGTAAGGGCAGGGCATAGCACAGATACGCAGTATTTT.

The chain carries TRBV6-6 and TRBJ1-3; possibly TRBD1 for D (6 bases). Per germline, CDR1 MNHNY and CDR2 SVGAGI (reference sequence). The CDR3 is 12 amino acids. With 6 bases removed from V and 6 bases from J, the gap between germline ends came to 9 bases. This CDR3 is CASRLGQNTIYF. The CDR3, as DNA: TGTGCCAGCAGGTTGGGACAAAACACCATATATTTT.

The CDR3: CASSLGRSPYNEQFF. The DNA of the CDR3 is TGTGCCAGCAGCTTAGGGAGGAGCCCCTACAATGAGCAGTTCTTC. This chain links TRBV7-3 with TRBJ2-1; perhaps TRBD2 as D (6 bases). The CDR3 covers 15 residues. V was clipped by 2 bases and J by 2 bases, with 10 bases between them. The germline V gene encodes CDR1 SGHTA and CDR2 FQGTGA.

A few counts support this clone. The V call is TRBV11-2, the J call TRBJ1-1, with TRBD1 identical over 7 bases. Germline assignment: CDR1 SGHAT and CDR2 FQNNGV. The CDR3 runs to 14 residues. The trim removed 0 bases at V and 5 bases at J, leaving 3 bases unmatched. In DNA, the CDR3 is TGTGCCAGCAGCTTAGAAAGGGGGCGGACTGAAGCTTTCTTT. Its translation: CASSLERGRTEAFF.

Concerning this clone: Sequence at one end of the junction differs from germline and may be a read error. The genes are TRBV2 and TRBJ1-2; a possible D gene is TRBD1 (5 bases). The CDR3 is 17 residues long. CDR1 is SNHLY, CDR2 FYNNEI, per germline. The CDR3 loop is CASSKAQAGGARDGYTF. In DNA form, the CDR3 reads TGTGCCAGCAGTAAAGCGCAGGCAGGAGGGGCTCGGGACGGCTACACCTTC.

The chain links TRBV10-2 to TRBJ2-2, with 10 bases that match TRBD2. Germline V gives CDR1 WSHSY, CDR2 SAAADI. The CDR3 runs to 15 residues. The V segment lost 6 bases and the J segment 6 bases; nucleotides outside the gene matches: 7. The CDR3 spells CASRTSGNIAGELFF. In nucleotides, the CDR3 is TGCGCCAGCAGAACTAGCGGGAATATCGCCGGGGAGCTGTTTTTT.

The genes are TRBV10-2 and TRBJ1-1; 8 bases fit TRBD1. Germline V lookup: CDR1 WSHSY, CDR2 SAAADI. The CDR3 contains 13 residues. Trimming took 10 bases from V and 5 from J; bases not matched to a gene: 9. The CDR3 DNA reads TGCGCCATCCAGCAGGGGGCAAAAACTGAAGCTTTCTTT. Amino acids: CAIQQGAKTEAFF.

This clone was observed a few times. V is TRBV7-9 and J is TRBJ1-2, with 7 bases identical to TRBD1. Losses at the gene ends were 5 bases for V and 5 bases for J; bases not matched to a gene: 8. Germline CDR1 is SEHNR and CDR2 is FQNEAQ (reference sequence). The CDR3 extends over 14 amino acids. CDR3 DNA sequence: TGTGCCAGCAGCGCAGGGGGGCTCCCATATGGCTACACCTTC. As protein: CASSAGGLPYGYTF.

This clone occurred a few times. The chain has TRBV9 and TRBJ2-1; 9 bases match TRBD2. CDR3 length: 15 amino acids. Germline V gives CDR1 SGDLS, CDR2 YYNGEE. The ends lost 4 bases at V and 2 bases at J; junction bases unmatched: 4. CDR3: CASSPSGRTYNEQFF. The DNA for the CDR3 is TGTGCCAGCAGCCCGAGCGGGAGGACCTACAATGAGCAGTTCTTC. Full variable domain (rest looked up from reference TRBV9 and TRBJ2-1): DSGVTQTPKHLITATGQRVTLRCSPRSGDLSVYWYQQSLDQGLQFLIQYYNGEERAKGNILERFSAQQFPDLHSELNLSSLELGDSALYFCASSPSGRTYNEQFFGPGTRLTVL.

The chain carries TRBV11-3 and TRBJ2-1; 11 positions agree with TRBD2. Germline loops: CDR1 SGHNT, CDR2 YENEEA. With V trimmed by 3 bases and J by 7 bases, 11 bases remained unmatched. This CDR3 is built from 17 residues. The CDR3 coding sequence is TGTGCCAGCAGCTTTAGAGTTAGCGGGGGGGGAGGGAATGAGCAGTTCTTC. Protein product: CASSFRVSGGGGNEQFF.

CDR3 loop: CASSFRITQGTTYEQYF. The DNA of the CDR3 is TGTGCCAGCAGTTTCCGCATTACACAGGGGACGACCTACGAGCAGTACTTC. J is TRBJ2-7 and V is TRBV27; 7 nucleotides line up with TRBD1. Per the germline V gene, CDR1 is MNHEY and CDR2 is SMNVEV (reference sequence). Losses at the gene ends were 3 bases for V and 2 bases for J; bases not matched to a gene: 13. This CDR3 comprises 17 residues.

This sequence joins TRBV15 and TRBJ2-3; a possible D gene is TRBD2 (5 bases). CDR3 size: 15 residues. The V gene's germline CDR1 is LNHNV and CDR2 YYDKDF (reference sequence). V lost 3 bases and J 0 bases, leaving 10 bases between the germline ends. Here the CDR3 DNA reads TGTGCCACCAGCAGGGGAGTAGAGAGCACAGATACGCAGTATTTT. This gives the protein CATSRGVESTDTQYF.

The rearrangement uses TRBV10-1 and TRBJ1-5; TRBD1 aligns across 10 bases. The germline V gene encodes CDR1 WNHNN and CDR2 SYGVQD (reference sequence). There are 16 residues in the CDR3. V was clipped by 7 bases and J by 2 bases; unmatched bases: 8. CDR3 nucleotides: TGCGCCAGCAAGAAGGGACAGGGGATGGGCAATCAGCCCCAGCATTTT. Amino acid sequence: CASKKGQGMGNQPQHF.

This chain joins TRBV28 and TRBJ1-2; 7 nucleotides line up with TRBD1. V lost 5 bases to trimming and J lost 5 bases; unmatched junction nucleotides: 5. Looked up from germline, CDR1 is MDHEN and CDR2 is SYDVKM. This CDR3 comprises 13 residues. CDR3 sequence reads: CASSPVTGYGYTF. The DNA for the CDR3 is TGTGCCAGCAGTCCAGTGACAGGGTATGGCTACACCTTC.

The chain links TRBV6-1 to TRBJ2-3, with 7 bases fitting TRBD2. The CDR3 covers 15 residues. After removal of 6 bases from V and 2 bases from J, the junction contained 8 bases not matched to a gene. Germline V gene lookup returns CDR1 MNHNS and CDR2 SASEGT. CDR3 DNA: TGTGCCAGCAGCCCTCAGGAGCGGGACACAGATACGCAGTATTTT. This translates into CASSPQERDTDTQYF.

V and J are TRBV5-6 and TRBJ2-7, with 8 bases matching TRBD2. The CDR3 is 15 residues long. V shed 1 base, J shed 3 bases, and the junction held 6 bases outside the gene matches. In germline, CDR1 is SGHDT, CDR2 YYEEEE. CDR3 DNA sequence: TGTGCCAGCAGCTTGAGCGAGCGGGAGTTCTACGAGCAGTACTTC. This codes for CASSLSEREFYEQYF.

The chain combines TRBV9 with TRBJ2-7; 9 nucleotides align to TRBD1. This CDR3 comprises 17 residues. V was pared by 0 bases and J by 0 bases, with 7 bases of the junction left unmatched. Germline-derived CDR1 and CDR2 are SGDLS and YYNGEE. CDR3 nucleotide sequence: TGTGCCAGCAGCGTAGCCACTCCGGGACAGGGCTCCTACGAGCAGTACTTC. It translates to CASSVATPGQGSYEQYF.

The chain recombines TRBV6-5 with TRBJ1-4; 7 positions agree with TRBD1. Germline V gene lookup returns CDR1 MNHEY and CDR2 SVGAGI. J gave up 9 bases and V 5 bases, and 6 bases lay outside the gene matches. This CDR3 spans 13 amino acids. The CDR3 DNA reads as TGTGCCAGCAGTATGGACAGGAATCAAAAACTGTTTTTT. Its translation is CASSMDRNQKLFF.